Listed below are T cell receptor beta chains from one sample, sequenced in a study of early stage breast cancer tumors. The repertoire was sequenced with immunoSEQ multiplex PCR; TCRdb's copy has only in-frame clones and lacks some. The sample has about 46,000 clones; around 80% are singletons. Sequenced sample: blood. The receptors shown here come from a person aged 40 to 49 with breast cancer. Both conserved end residues are trimmed from each CDR3.

j_call: TRBJ2-3
v_call: TRBV7-9
cdr3_aa: ASSQERGNTDTQY

j_call: TRBJ2-1
v_call: TRBV27
cdr3_aa: ASSLWGGRAENEQF

j_call: TRBJ2-1
v_call: TRBV18
cdr3_aa: ASSPILAGYNEQF

j_call: TRBJ2-7
v_call: TRBV7-8
cdr3_aa: ASSLDRLAVSYEQY

j_call: TRBJ2-7
v_call: TRBV5-4
cdr3_aa: ASSLMGEQY

j_call: TRBJ2-7
v_call: TRBV11-2
cdr3_aa: ASSPITRGGSYEQY

j_call: TRBJ1-2
v_call: TRBV19
cdr3_aa: ASRTGPRNTYGYT

j_call: TRBJ2-7
v_call: TRBV19
cdr3_aa: ASSIFFRAGPSYEQY

j_call: TRBJ2-2
v_call: TRBV29-1
cdr3_aa: SVAPGGEAGELF

j_call: TRBJ1-2
v_call: TRBV5-1
cdr3_aa: ASSHGTGGLRNGYT

j_call: TRBJ1-4
v_call: TRBV7-6
cdr3_aa: ASSVLTGEKLF

j_call: TRBJ1-5
v_call: TRBV2
cdr3_aa: ASSVQGFNQPQH

j_call: TRBJ1-1
v_call: TRBV5-1
cdr3_aa: ASSLGGNTEAF

j_call: TRBJ1-3
v_call: TRBV5-6
cdr3_aa: ASSLRVSLNTIY

j_call: TRBJ2-5
v_call: TRBV30
cdr3_aa: AWALSRGREETQY

j_call: TRBJ2-5
v_call: TRBV7-3
cdr3_aa: ASSLSGRAQETQY

j_call: TRBJ2-5
v_call: TRBV2
cdr3_aa: ASSDGGGETQY

j_call: TRBJ2-1
v_call: TRBV2
cdr3_aa: ASSEGGLADNEQF

j_call: TRBJ2-7
v_call: TRBV7-2
cdr3_aa: ASSLRNGYEQY

j_call: TRBJ2-1
v_call: TRBV28
cdr3_aa: ASSLNQGREQF

j_call: TRBJ2-1
v_call: TRBV19
cdr3_aa: ASSMGHPYNEQF

j_call: TRBJ1-1
v_call: TRBV7-3
cdr3_aa: ASSSQWNTEAF

j_call: TRBJ1-2
v_call: TRBV30
cdr3_aa: AWSGTGGWGGYT

j_call: TRBJ1-2
v_call: TRBV10-3
cdr3_aa: AINRSGADGYT

j_call: TRBJ2-5
v_call: TRBV5-6
cdr3_aa: ASSLVTSGGETQY

j_call: TRBJ1-2
v_call: TRBV2
cdr3_aa: ASSVTGVSYGYT

j_call: TRBJ2-7
v_call: TRBV5-5
cdr3_aa: ASSYQGAGLAGSSYEQY

j_call: TRBJ2-6
v_call: TRBV2
cdr3_aa: ASSLRVVSGANVLT

j_call: TRBJ2-3
v_call: TRBV5-1
cdr3_aa: ASSPGTSGGGTDTQY

j_call: TRBJ1-1
v_call: TRBV19
cdr3_aa: ASSISSIMNTEAF

j_call: TRBJ2-7
v_call: TRBV6-1
cdr3_aa: ASSPSRPRYEQY

j_call: TRBJ2-4
v_call: TRBV6-6
cdr3_aa: ASSLAKNIQY

j_call: TRBJ1-3
v_call: TRBV5-6
cdr3_aa: ASSFQASGNTIY

j_call: TRBJ2-1
v_call: TRBV2
cdr3_aa: ASDRVWYNEQF

j_call: TRBJ2-7
v_call: TRBV6-1
cdr3_aa: ASSEAVGRDEQY

j_call: TRBJ2-7
v_call: TRBV18
cdr3_aa: ASSGQGSYEQY